The 19 T cell receptor beta chains below all came from one sample that was sequenced in a study of beta chain features in type 1 diabetes. The whole isolated RNA underwent reverse transcription, so sequencing captured expressed TCRB transcripts. TCRdb's copy holds only in-frame clones and misses some; the assay was immunoSEQ multiplex PCR. The sample carries about 470,000 clones, over 25% recorded once. Sequenced material: naive CD4+ T cells from blood. The receptors here all came from a man aged 18-30 years in good health.

This clone has a handful of counts. The V gene is TRBV29-1, the J gene TRBJ2-5; D could derive from TRBD1 or TRBD2 (5 bases each). Per the germline V gene, CDR1 is SQVTM and CDR2 is ANQGSEA. Trimming removed 1 base at V and 1 base at J, with 7 bases between. There are 13 residues in the CDR3. The CDR3 loop reads CSVEGGIQETQYF. The CDR3 bases are TGCAGCGTTGAAGGGGGGATCCAAGAGACCCAGTACTTC.

This clone was observed a few times. This sequence joins TRBV15 and TRBJ2-6, with a possible D match to TRBD2 (5 bases). CDR3 length: 16 residues. The V and J ends lost 5 bases and 0 bases respectively, with 11 bases between them. Germline CDR1 and CDR2: LNHNV and YYDKDF (reference sequence). CDR3 coding DNA: TGTGCCACCAGCTCTAAGAGGGACTCTGGGGCCAACGTCCTGACTTTC. It codes for CATSSKRDSGANVLTF.

The chain has TRBV14 and TRBJ1-3; D not resolved. Germline values: CDR1 SGHDN, CDR2 FVKESK. V was cut by 2 bases and J by 3 bases, with 8 bases left in between. The CDR3 runs to 14 residues. CDR3 sequence: CASSQQMGGNTIYF. As DNA, the CDR3 is TGTGCCAGCAGCCAACAGATGGGTGGAAACACCATATATTTT.

This chain joins TRBV14 and TRBJ2-1, with 7 bases identical to TRBD2. Germline V CDR1 and CDR2: SGHDN, FVKESK. The V segment lost 4 bases and the J segment 1 base; nucleotides outside the gene matches: 16. The CDR3 contains 19 residues. The CDR3 reads CASSPLGAGVGVSYNEQFF. The CDR3 nucleotides read TGTGCCAGCAGCCCACTAGGTGCGGGAGTGGGAGTTTCCTACAATGAGCAGTTCTTC. The variable domain in full, completed from reference TRBV14 and TRBJ2-1, reads EAGVTQFPSHSVIEKGQTVTLRCDPISGHDNLYWYRRVMGKEIKFLLHFVKESKQDESGMPNNRFLAERTGGTYSTLKVQPAELEDSGVYFCASSPLGAGVGVSYNEQFFGPGTRLTVL.

The chain joins TRBV7-3 to TRBJ2-7; D remains ambiguous. Germline-derived CDR1 and CDR2 are SGHTA and FQGTGA. The ends were cut back, 6 bases at V and 6 bases at J, with 18 bases in the middle. CDR3 length equals 14 residues. DNA of the CDR3: TGTGCCAGCAGGATCGGACCCACCGACCTCGAGCAGTACTTC. This codes for CASRIGPTDLEQYF.

A few counts support this clone. V is TRBV19 and J is TRBJ2-2, with D hard to call. Trimming removed 3 bases from V and 10 bases from J, with 15 bases in between. The germline gives CDR1 LNHDA, CDR2 SQIVND (reference sequence). The length of the CDR3 is 14 residues. The CDR3 loop is CASSIFRDPVELFF. The CDR3, as DNA: TGTGCCAGTAGTATTTTCCGCGACCCGGTGGAGCTGTTTTTT.

The rearrangement joins TRBV29-1 to TRBJ2-3, with TRBD2 as a possible D gene (7 bases). The germline V gene has CDR1 SQVTM and CDR2 ANQGSEA. This CDR3 has 16 amino acids. V was pared by 1 base and J by 2 bases, with 16 bases between. CDR3 sequence reads: CSVEGGGGFSTDTQYF. CDR3 DNA sequence: TGCAGCGTTGAAGGCGGGGGCGGATTTTCCACAGATACGCAGTATTTT.

In this sample, this clone turned up a few times. The chain recombines TRBV29-1 with TRBJ1-1, with a tentative D call TRBD1 (6 bases). The ends were cut back, 6 bases at V and 5 bases at J, with 16 bases in the middle. Germline lookup yields CDR1 SQVTM and CDR2 ANQGSEA. This CDR3 is 13 amino acids long. The CDR3 DNA sequence: TGCAGCGTGACCTACAGGGCGGTGACTGAAGCTTTCTTT. This encodes CSVTYRAVTEAFF.

The CDR3 here is CASSLAGTESYEQYF. The CDR3 DNA reads TGTGCCAGCAGCTTAGCGGGGACGGAGTCCTACGAGCAGTACTTC. J is TRBJ2-7 and V is TRBV7-2, with D possibly being TRBD1 or TRBD2 (5 bases each). V was trimmed by 0 bases and J by 1 base, leaving 10 bases between them. Germline loops: CDR1 SGHTA, CDR2 FQGNSA. The CDR3 totals 15 residues.

The V gene is TRBV18, the J gene TRBJ2-3; TRBD2 aligns across 8 bases. The CDR3 is 18 residues long. Germline V lookup: CDR1 KGHSH, CDR2 LQKENI. The V segment lost 5 bases and the J segment 0 bases; nucleotides outside the gene matches: 13. In nucleotides, the CDR3 is TGTGCCAGCTCAGCATCTCACGTACCTAGCGGGAGCACAGATACGCAGTATTTT. Its protein product is CASSASHVPSGSTDTQYF.

The rearrangement joins TRBV4-3 to TRBJ1-1, with 7 bases identical to TRBD1. CDR1 is LGHNA, CDR2 YSLEER, per germline. Trimming took 3 bases from V and 2 from J; bases not matched to a gene: 3. The CDR3 has 14 residues. This CDR3 is CASSHGTANTEAFF. CDR3 nucleotides: TGCGCCAGCAGCCACGGGACAGCAAACACTGAAGCTTTCTTT.

V is TRBV10-3 and J is TRBJ2-1; the D gene could be TRBD1 or TRBD2 (5 bases each). CDR1 and CDR2 (germline): ENHRY, SYGVKD. This CDR3 is built from 17 residues. The V end lost 0 bases, the J end lost 6 bases, and 18 bases lay between the germline ends. The CDR3 coding sequence is TGTGCCATCAGTGAGTCGACCAGGACCCGGGGCCGCAATGAGCAGTTCTTC. As protein: CAISESTRTRGRNEQFF.

V usage is TRBV9 and J usage is TRBJ1-2; D gene unclear. Trimming took off 4 bases at V and 2 bases at J, with 12 bases between the two ends. The CDR3 spans 14 residues. Per the germline V gene, CDR1 is SGDLS and CDR2 is YYNGEE. CDR3 region: CASSQSTQNYGYTF. CDR3 nucleotide sequence: TGTGCCAGCAGCCAAAGCACACAGAACTATGGCTACACCTTC.

The chain couples TRBV18 to TRBJ1-2; TRBD1 is a possible D gene (5 bases). Germline-derived CDR1 and CDR2 are KGHSH and LQKENI. The V and J ends lost 0 bases and 3 bases respectively, with 8 bases between them. The CDR3 covers 14 residues. As DNA, the CDR3 is TGTGCCAGCTCACCACCGGGGGTAGACTATGGCTACACCTTC. It encodes CASSPPGVDYGYTF.

This chain links TRBV29-1 with TRBJ1-1, with a tentative D call TRBD1 (5 bases). This CDR3 contains 12 residues. CDR1 is SQVTM and CDR2 is ANQGSEA in the germline V gene. V lost 5 bases and J 5 bases, leaving 12 bases between the germline ends. The CDR3 DNA sequence: TGCAGCGTTCTCCCCAGGGAAACTGAAGCTTTCTTT. Its protein product is CSVLPRETEAFF.

In this sample, this clone turned up a few times. This rearrangement joins TRBV5-6 to TRBJ2-3; maybe TRBD2 (5 bases). The CDR3 consists of 15 residues. Germline V gene lookup returns CDR1 SGHDT and CDR2 YYEEEE. The V end was cut by 0 bases, the J end by 3 bases, with 11 bases between. CDR3 nucleotides: TGTGCCAGCAGCTTGGGAGGGCCCTGGACAGATACGCAGTATTTT. Translated, it gives CASSLGGPWTDTQYF. The full variable domain, in which reference TRBV5-6 and TRBJ2-3 provide the parts outside the CDR3, is DAGVTQSPTHLIKTRGQQVTLRCSPKSGHDTVSWYQQALGQGPQFIFQYYEEEERQRGNFPDRFSGHQFPNYSSELNVNALLLGDSALYLCASSLGGPWTDTQYFGPGTRLTVL.

The genes are TRBV7-8 and TRBJ2-7; D might be TRBD1 (6 bases). Looked up from germline, CDR1 is SGHVS and CDR2 is FQNEAQ. The V end lost 1 base, the J end lost 0 bases, and 7 bases lay between the germline ends. The CDR3 length is 14 residues. The CDR3 bases are TGTGCCAGCAGCTTAGGGACAGCCTCCTACGAGCAGTACTTC. This sequence encodes CASSLGTASYEQYF.

The chain combines TRBV29-1 with TRBJ1-2; D is unclear. The CDR3 is made up of 11 amino acids. Trimming stripped 0 bases from V and 6 bases from J, with 5 bases between. The germline V gene encodes CDR1 SQVTM and CDR2 ANQGSEA. CDR3 coding DNA: TGCAGCGTTGAAGAAGCCCATGGCTACACCTTC. Protein product: CSVEEAHGYTF.

This sequence joins TRBV7-8 and TRBJ2-7; D call uncertain. V lost 0 bases, J lost 3 bases, and 12 bases lay in between. Germline CDR1 reads SGHVS; CDR2 reads FQNEAQ. The CDR3 contains 15 residues. CDR3: CASSLALAAVYEQYF. The CDR3 DNA reads TGTGCCAGCAGCTTAGCTTTGGCTGCCGTCTACGAGCAGTACTTC.